A single T cell receptor (beta chain) is shown here with its context. Which antigen it targets is not known. No much larger clone is present one base from it, and per-base qualities are unavailable. The sample comes from a study of blood T cell repertoires in COVID-19 (dated by TCRdb to the early 2020s). For the study in its entirety: Samples covering the acute and convalescent phases of COVID-19 were provided by collaborators in the United States, Italy and Spain. The prospective study material was composed of cDNA or gDNA derived from T cells, B-cell-depleted T cells, or PBMCs. The dataset comprised deeply sampled blood TCRbeta repertoires from subjects exposed to, actively infected with, or recovered from COVID-19. A freely available public database, intended as a resource for researchers studying the immune response to SARS-CoV-2, is where the repertoires were released. Samples came from the ongoing ImmuneRACE study (first 160 participants) plus 1,254 subjects from 6 global collaborators. A de-identified subject ID, COVID-19 status, age in years and sex were almost always included in the sample metadata. Where available, HLA class I and class II types were taken from metadata supplied by the sample provider and were not determined by assay-based typing. General findings and caveats noted by the study authors: Clinical and demographic metadata were provided uncurated, with the amount varying by source and participant.

Collaborating institutions collected whole blood in K2EDTA tubes following their own protocols. For TCRbeta analysis, collaborators shipped samples in one of three forms: frozen whole blood, isolated PBMCs, or DNA extracted from either of those sample types. TCRbeta CDR3 regions were amplified from genomic DNA using the immunoSEQ Assay, a bias-controlled multiplex PCR. Turning to the authors' computational methods: Within the assay, amplification of reference gene primers was used to estimate how many nucleated cells each sample contained. To quantify the absolute abundance of each unique TCRbeta CDR3 rearrangement, sequence reads were collapsed and filtered. For each sample, productive Simpson clonality was calculated as the square root of Simpson's diversity index across productive rearrangements. TCRdb took over this immuneACCESS table, retaining in-frame rearrangements with V and J assigned. Such tables are incomplete; in checked studies, under half of the missing clones stem from an unresolved V gene, and the remainder is unexplained. D and trimming were read from the DNA, whereas the V and J calls and clone size are those reported in that table. The table for this sample lists tens of thousands of clones; 65% to 90% of them were counted only once. Together, the top ten hold 5.5% to 6% of the sample.

The sequencing sample was made of peripheral blood. This receptor was identified in a woman aged 55-69 years with acute or convalescent COVID-19.

CDR3 sequence: CASSLVGDRGTDTQYF. The nucleotide sequence reads TGTGCCAGCAGCTTGGTAGGGGACAGGGGCACAGATACGCAGTATTTT. The rearrangement combines TRBV5-6 with TRBJ2-3; TRBD1 aligns with 9 central bases. CDR1 is given as SGHDT and CDR2 as YYEEEE, both from the germline V gene. CDR3 length: 16 amino acids, cysteine to phenylalanine. Left in the record is the CDR3 DNA by itself, 48 bases read in frame from the first base. V and J are trimmed by 0 bases and 1 base, and the gene matches miss 3 bases of the junction.